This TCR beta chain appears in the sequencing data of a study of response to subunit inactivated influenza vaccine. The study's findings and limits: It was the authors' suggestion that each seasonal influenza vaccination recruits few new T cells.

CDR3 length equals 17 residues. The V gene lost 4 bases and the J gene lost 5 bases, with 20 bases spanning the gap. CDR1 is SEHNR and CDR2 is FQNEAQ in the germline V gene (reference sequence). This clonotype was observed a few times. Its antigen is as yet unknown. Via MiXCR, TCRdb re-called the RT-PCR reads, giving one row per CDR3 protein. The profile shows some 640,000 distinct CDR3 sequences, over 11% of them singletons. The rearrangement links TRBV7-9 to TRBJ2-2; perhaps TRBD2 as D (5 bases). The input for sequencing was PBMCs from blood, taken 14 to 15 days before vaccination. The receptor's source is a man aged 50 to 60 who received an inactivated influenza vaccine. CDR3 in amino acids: CASSSRPPPRRTGELFF. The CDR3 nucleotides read TGTGCCAGCAGCTCCCGCCCCCCCCCTAGGAGGACCGGGGAGCTGTTTTTT.